These 25 T cell receptor beta chains were all obtained from the same sample, sequenced in a study of cytomegalovirus exposure and HLA in healthy donors. In the PCR, 60 Vbeta and 13 Jbeta primers were used. The assay was immunoSEQ multiplex PCR, and TCRdb's table has in-frame clones only and misses some. The table has about 96,000 clones, 77% seen once. Material for sequencing was PBMCs. These receptors all stem from a man in his forties or fifties in good health and CMV-seropositive.

Comments on this clone: A read error may produce the germline difference seen at one junction end. The genes are TRBV30 and TRBJ1-5; D is unresolved. The CDR3 length is 13 residues. CDR1 and CDR2 from the germline V gene are GTSNPN and SVGIG (reference sequence). The CDR3 DNA is TGTGCCTGGAGTGTAGAGGGATACCAGCCCCAGAATTTT. The encoded protein is CAWSVEGYQPQNF.

J is TRBJ1-2 and V is TRBV18; TRBD1 matches at 9 bases. Germline CDR1 is KGHSH and CDR2 is LQKENI. CDR3 length: 15 amino acids. J lost 4 bases, V lost 5 bases, and 8 bases had no gene match. The CDR3, as DNA: TGTGCCAGCTCAAGGACAGGGGCTGACTCCTATGGCTACACCTTC. This codes for CASSRTGADSYGYTF. The full variable domain, rest sourced from reference TRBV18 and TRBJ1-2, is NAGVMQNPRHLVRRRGQEARLRCSPMKGHSHVYWYRQLPEEGLKFMVYLQKENIIDESGMPKERFSAEFPKEGPSILRIQQVVRGDSAAYFCASSRTGADSYGYTFGSGTRLTVV.

V is TRBV6-5 and J is TRBJ2-2, with 7 bases fitting TRBD1. V lost 5 bases, J lost 7 bases, and 7 bases stayed unmatched. The CDR3 sequence is 14 residues long. Germline CDR1 is MNHEY and CDR2 is SVGAGI. As DNA, the CDR3 is TGTGCCAGCAGTAGAACAGGGGCCGTCGGGGAGCTGTTTTTT. Translation gives CASSRTGAVGELFF.

This clone has only one observation. This rearrangement joins TRBV19 to TRBJ1-2; tentative D call: TRBD1 (5 bases). CDR3 size: 15 residues. Germline CDR1 reads LNHDA; CDR2 reads SQIVND (reference sequence). V lost 4 bases and J lost 4, with 16 bases in between. DNA of the CDR3: TGTGCCAGTAGTAATCAGGGTCACCCCTCCTATGGCTACACCTTC. Translating gives CASSNQGHPSYGYTF. The entire variable domain, with the rest obtained from reference TRBV19 and TRBJ1-2, is as follows: DGGITQSPKYLFRKEGQNVTLSCEQNLNHDAMYWYRQDPGQGLRLIYYSQIVNDFQKGDIAEGYSVSREKKESFPLTVTSAQKNPTAFYLCASSNQGHPSYGYTFGSGTRLTVV.

This CDR3 reads CAWKGGGTMTDTQYF. The CDR3 DNA reads as TGTGCCTGGAAAGGCGGGGGAACGATGACAGATACGCAGTATTTT. This chain connects TRBV30 to TRBJ2-3; 7 bases agree with TRBD2. Trimming removed 4 bases from V and 3 bases from J; junction bases left unmatched: 10. This CDR3 has 15 amino acids. Germline CDR1 reads GTSNPN; CDR2 reads SVGIG (reference sequence).

Turning to this clone: This sample includes further DNA sequences coding for the same CDR3. The chain uses TRBV7-2 and TRBJ2-7; the match to TRBD1 covers 8 bases. With 5 bases clipped from V and 0 bases from J, the junction kept 6 bases outside the gene matches. This CDR3 comprises 15 residues. Germline V gene sequence: CDR1 SGHTA, CDR2 FQGNSA. The CDR3: CASSLRQGSSYEQYF. The CDR3 coding sequence is TGTGCCAGCAGCCTAAGACAGGGGAGCTCCTACGAGCAGTACTTC.

V is TRBV6-1 and J is TRBJ2-2; 7 bases are a match to TRBD1. The CDR3 is made up of 14 amino acids. V shed 9 bases and J 4 bases; nucleotides not matched to a gene: 8. The germline V gene has CDR1 MNHNS and CDR2 SASEGT. The CDR3 bases are TGTGCCAGTACCGACAGGGCGAGCACCGGGGAGCTGTTTTTT. Translation gives CASTDRASTGELFF.

The chain is built from TRBV7-9 and TRBJ1-1, with no clear D. CDR3 length: 10 residues. The V gene's germline CDR1 is SEHNR and CDR2 FQNEAQ (reference sequence). Trimming pared 8 bases from V and 5 bases from J, leaving 6 bases between. CDR3 in amino acids: CASGKTEAFF. CDR3 DNA: TGTGCCAGCGGCAAGACTGAAGCTTTCTTT.

Only a few counts were recorded for this clone. The chain couples TRBV6-6 to TRBJ2-4, with 8 nucleotides matching TRBD1. Germline assignment: CDR1 MNHNY and CDR2 SVGAGI (reference sequence). The J segment lost 0 bases and the V segment lost 6 bases, leaving 7 bases of the junction unmatched. The CDR3 runs to 16 residues. The CDR3 DNA sequence: TGTGCCAGCAGAGACCCGGGACAGGTAGCCAAAAACATTCAGTACTTC. Its protein product is CASRDPGQVAKNIQYF.

The chain uses TRBV5-6 and TRBJ1-3; 10 bases map to TRBD1. The CDR3 spans 15 residues. V gave up 4 bases and J gave up 4 bases; unmatched junction bases: 5. Germline V gene data show CDR1 as SGHDT and CDR2 as YYEEEE. CDR3 region: CASSQLGQGGNTIYF. CDR3 DNA: TGTGCCAGCAGCCAACTGGGACAGGGGGGAAACACCATATATTTT.

The rearrangement links TRBV28 to TRBJ2-2; 7 nucleotides align to TRBD1. After removal of 6 bases from V and 2 bases from J, the junction contained 6 bases not matched to a gene. The germline gives CDR1 MDHEN, CDR2 SYDVKM. This CDR3 has 15 residues. The CDR3 loop is CASRQGGTNTGELFF. CDR3 nucleotides: TGTGCCAGCAGACAAGGGGGCACTAACACCGGGGAGCTGTTTTTT. Full variable domain (missing parts from reference TRBV28 and TRBJ2-2): DVKVTQSSRYLVKRTGEKVFLECVQDMDHENMFWYRQDPGLGLRLIYFSYDVKMKEKGDIPEGYSVSREKKERFSLILESASTNQTSMYLCASRQGGTNTGELFFGEGSRLTVL.

This chain uses TRBV28 with TRBJ1-5; 7 bases agree with TRBD1. The germline V gene encodes CDR1 MDHEN and CDR2 SYDVKM. After removal of 3 bases from V and 4 bases from J, the junction contained 6 bases not matched to a gene. This CDR3 region has 15 residues. The CDR3 loop is CASSLRDSVNQPQHF. The CDR3 bases are TGTGCCAGCAGTTTGAGGGACAGCGTAAATCAGCCCCAGCATTTT. Using reference TRBV28 and TRBJ1-5 for the parts outside the CDR3, the full variable domain is DVKVTQSSRYLVKRTGEKVFLECVQDMDHENMFWYRQDPGLGLRLIYFSYDVKMKEKGDIPEGYSVSREKKERFSLILESASTNQTSMYLCASSLRDSVNQPQHFGDGTRLSIL.

The chain has TRBV11-1 and TRBJ2-1; D might be TRBD1 (6 bases). CDR3 size: 14 residues. Germline V gives CDR1 SGHAT, CDR2 FQDESV (reference sequence). Trimming shortened V by 1 base and J by 9 bases, and 13 bases separated the two germline ends. The CDR3 DNA sequence: TGTGCCAGCAGCTTAGTAGGGGGAAATACTGAGCAGTTCTTC. Residues: CASSLVGGNTEQFF. The entire variable domain, with the rest obtained from reference TRBV11-1 and TRBJ2-1, is as follows: EAEVAQSPRYKITEKSQAVAFWCDPISGHATLYWYRQILGQGPELLVQFQDESVVDDSQLPKDRFSAERLKGVDSTLKIQPAELGDSAMYLCASSLVGGNTEQFFGPGTRLTVL.

This chain joins TRBV27 and TRBJ1-2, with 7 positions matching TRBD1. Germline loops: CDR1 MNHEY, CDR2 SMNVEV (reference sequence). The CDR3 sequence is 14 residues long. The V and J ends lost 4 bases and 3 bases, in that order; junction bases with no gene match: 5. CDR3 nucleotides: TGTGCCAGCAGTTCAGACGGGACAGACTATGGCTACACCTTC. Its protein is CASSSDGTDYGYTF.

The chain employs TRBV15 and TRBJ2-2; 14 nucleotides agree with TRBD2. V lost 1 base to trimming and J lost 4 bases; unmatched junction nucleotides: 5. This CDR3 region has 18 residues. Per the germline V gene, CDR1 is LNHNV and CDR2 is YYDKDF (reference sequence). The CDR3 coding sequence is TGTGCCACCAGCAGAGGACTAGCGGGGGGGTTCGGCACCGGGGAGCTGTTTTTT. As protein: CATSRGLAGGFGTGELFF.

The rearrangement joins TRBV4-3 to TRBJ1-1; the match to TRBD1 covers 12 bases. The junction had 3 bases not matched to a gene; V was cut back by 4 bases and J by 6 bases. The CDR3 extends over 14 amino acids. Germline V gene data show CDR1 as LGHNA and CDR2 as YSLEER. CDR3 sequence (DNA): TGCGCCAGCAGCCTTGGGACAGGGGGCCCTGAAGCTTTCTTT. Translating it yields CASSLGTGGPEAFF.

J is TRBJ1-5 and V is TRBV30; D perhaps matches TRBD1 (5 bases). The V end lost 2 bases, the J end lost 5 bases, and 13 bases lay between the germline ends. The CDR3 extends over 14 amino acids. Germline CDR1 and CDR2: GTSNPN and SVGIG (reference sequence). This chain's CDR3 is CAWSKDTVDQPQHF. CDR3 nucleotide sequence: TGTGCCTGGAGTAAGGACACAGTGGATCAGCCCCAGCATTTT.

CDR3 DNA sequence: TGTGCCAGCAGCTTAGCGCACGGGTTATTCTCCGAGCAGTACTTC. The encoded protein is CASSLAHGLFSEQYF. The chain combines TRBV7-2 with TRBJ2-7, with D unclear. The germline V gene has CDR1 SGHTA and CDR2 FQGNSA. The germline V and J ends were trimmed by 0 bases and 6 bases, with 15 bases remaining between them. This CDR3 is built from 15 residues.

This clone showed up just once. CDR3 in DNA: TGTGCCATCAGTGAGTCGGCGGGGACGAGCTCTGGGGCCAACGTCCTGACTTTC. Amino acid sequence: CAISESAGTSSGANVLTF. The rearrangement uses TRBV10-3 and TRBJ2-6; TRBD2 might be the D (6 bases). Per germline, CDR1 ENHRY and CDR2 SYGVKD. Trimming took off 0 bases at V and 0 bases at J, with 12 bases between the two ends. CDR3 length equals 18 residues.

This clone is medium-sized in the sample. This chain uses TRBV5-6 with TRBJ1-1, with D unclear. The germline V and J ends were trimmed by 4 bases and 7 bases, with 8 bases remaining between them. CDR1 SGHDT and CDR2 YYEEEE come from the germline V gene. This CDR3 is built from 11 residues. Here the CDR3 reads CASSVQHEAFF. CDR3 nucleotide sequence: TGTGCCAGCAGCGTACAGCATGAAGCTTTCTTT.

This clone appeared a few times. The V and J genes are TRBV4-3 and TRBJ2-2; possible D gene TRBD2, 6 bases. The germline V and J ends were trimmed by 0 bases and 4 bases, with 9 bases remaining between them. This CDR3 is built from 15 residues. Germline V gene sequence: CDR1 LGHNA, CDR2 YSLEER. Written as DNA, the CDR3 is TGCGCCAGCAGCCAAGATGAGGGAGGCACCGGGGAGCTGTTTTTT. This sequence encodes CASSQDEGGTGELFF.

The CDR3 DNA follows: TGTGCCATCCGGGGGGATAAAGAGACCCAGTACTTC. It specifies CAIRGDKETQYF. The chain carries TRBV10-3 and TRBJ2-5, with 7 bases lining up with TRBD2. This CDR3 is built from 12 residues. Unmatched junction bases numbered 3, after V lost 8 bases and J lost 3 bases. Germline assignment: CDR1 ENHRY and CDR2 SYGVKD.

This sequence joins TRBV5-1 and TRBJ2-7; D might be TRBD2 (7 bases). CDR1 and CDR2 from the germline V gene are SGHRS and YFSETQ. The CDR3 loop spans 14 amino acids. The V and J ends lost 4 bases and 6 bases respectively, with 17 bases between them. For the CDR3, the DNA is TGCGCCAGCAGCCCGGCGGGGGCAGGGATCGAGCAGTACTTC. It is translated as CASSPAGAGIEQYF.

With respect to this clone: The junction does not match germline at one end; this may be a read error. The genes are TRBV30 and TRBJ1-2; D is unresolved. The V gene's germline CDR1 is GTSNPN and CDR2 SVGIG (reference sequence). The CDR3 spans 14 residues. DNA for the CDR3: TGTGCCTGGAGTTTAGGAGGCTCTAACTATGGCTACCCCTTC. Protein product: CAWSLGGSNYGYPF.

V and J are TRBV5-1 and TRBJ2-5; 8 positions match TRBD1. The CDR3 spans 16 residues. Germline assignment: CDR1 SGHRS and CDR2 YFSETQ. J gave up 4 bases and V 0 bases, and 8 bases lay outside the gene matches. The CDR3 DNA sequence: TGCGCCAGCAGCTTGGGGACAGGGTTGGCGGGAGAGACCCAGTACTTC. It codes for CASSLGTGLAGETQYF. Supplemented by reference TRBV5-1 and TRBJ2-5, the full variable domain reads KAGVTQTPRYLIKTRGQQVTLSCSPISGHRSVSWYQQTPGQGLQFLFEYFSETQRNKGNFPGRFSGRQFSNSRSEMNVSTLELGDSALYLCASSLGTGLAGETQYFGPGTRLLVL.